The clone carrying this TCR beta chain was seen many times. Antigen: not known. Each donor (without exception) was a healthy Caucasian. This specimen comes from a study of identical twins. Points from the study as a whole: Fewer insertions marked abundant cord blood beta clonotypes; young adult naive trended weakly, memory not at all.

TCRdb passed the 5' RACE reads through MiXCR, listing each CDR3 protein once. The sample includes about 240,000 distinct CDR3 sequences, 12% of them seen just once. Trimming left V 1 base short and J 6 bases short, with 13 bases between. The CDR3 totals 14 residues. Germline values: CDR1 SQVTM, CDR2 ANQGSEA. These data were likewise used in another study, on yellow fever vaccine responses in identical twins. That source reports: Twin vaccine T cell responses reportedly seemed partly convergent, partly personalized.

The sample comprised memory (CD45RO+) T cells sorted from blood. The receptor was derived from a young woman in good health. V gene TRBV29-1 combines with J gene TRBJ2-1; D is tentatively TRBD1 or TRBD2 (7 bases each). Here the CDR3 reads CSVEGRGGLNEQFF. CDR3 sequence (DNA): TGCAGCGTTGAAGGCAGGGGGGGCCTCAATGAGCAGTTCTTC.